This entry lists 28 T cell receptor beta chains sequenced from one sample in a study of T cells in Graves' hyperthyroidism and ophthalmopathy. RNA transcripts served as the template for amplifying TCR beta CDR3 regions. The TCR CDR3 first-round RT-PCR relied on the HTBI primer set. TCRdb used MiXCR to reprocess the multiplex PCR reads, holding one entry per CDR3 protein. This table holds approximately 510,000 distinct CDR3 sequences, approximately 48% found once. The sequenced sample was peripheral blood or thyroid tissue (not recorded which). The source of these receptors is an adult woman with Graves' disease, either hyperthyroidism or ophthalmopathy (not recorded which).

This chain's CDR3 is CASSQADRTAGELFF. DNA of the CDR3: TGCGCCAGCAGCCAAGCGGATCGGACGGCCGGGGAGCTGTTTTTT. The V call is TRBV4-3, the J call TRBJ2-2; D ambiguous. With 1 base removed from V and 6 bases from J, the gap between germline ends came to 12 bases. The CDR3 loop spans 15 amino acids. The germline gives CDR1 LGHNA, CDR2 YSLEER.

The chain carries TRBV14 and TRBJ1-6; TRBD1 aligns across 8 bases. The CDR3 length is 20 residues. After removal of 1 base from V and 0 bases from J, the junction contained 11 bases not matched to a gene. CDR1 and CDR2 from the germline V gene are SGHDN and FVKESK. The CDR3 reads CASSQGPEDRDGSYNSPLHF. The CDR3 nucleotides are TGTGCCAGCAGCCAAGGCCCCGAGGACAGGGATGGCTCCTATAATTCACCCCTCCACTTT.

Only a few counts were recorded for this clonotype. This rearrangement joins TRBV7-2 to TRBJ1-6, with 9 bases matching TRBD1. Losses at the gene ends were 5 bases for V and 8 bases for J; bases not matched to a gene: 10. The germline CDR1 and CDR2 sequences are SGHTA and FQGNSA. This CDR3 spans 16 amino acids. DNA of the CDR3: TGTGCCAGCAGCAACCCGGGACAGGGTTTCCATTCACCCCTCCACTTT. It yields the protein CASSNPGQGFHSPLHF.

This clonotype was picked up many times. The chain is built from TRBV6-1 and TRBJ1-1; 7 positions match TRBD1. The CDR3 consists of 13 residues. V gave up 1 base and J gave up 10 bases; unmatched junction bases: 6. Germline CDR1 is MNHNS and CDR2 is SASEGT. The CDR3 sequence is CASSEVQQGRAFF. CDR3 nucleotides: TGTGCCAGCAGTGAAGTCCAACAGGGGAGAGCTTTCTTT.

The J gene is TRBJ2-2, the V gene TRBV15; 7 nucleotides agree with TRBD2. CDR1 and CDR2 from the germline V gene are LNHNV and YYDKDF (reference sequence). This CDR3 has 13 amino acids. Trimming removed 7 bases from V and 6 bases from J; junction bases left unmatched: 5. CDR3 in DNA: TGTGCCACCAAAGGGGCGGGGGCCGGGGAGCTGTTTTTT. This gives the protein CATKGAGAGELFF.

This chain links TRBV7-2 with TRBJ2-7; 8 bases match TRBD2. The V gene end was trimmed by 5 bases and the J gene end by 2 bases; junction bases not matched to a gene: 11. Germline CDR1 and CDR2: SGHTA and FQGNSA. The CDR3 spans 16 residues. The CDR3 DNA follows: TGTGCCAGCAGCCCTGCCGCTAGCGGGCGGACCTACGAGCAGTACTTC. Its translation is CASSPAASGRTYEQYF.

The J gene is TRBJ2-5, the V gene TRBV5-4; 13 bases map to TRBD2. CDR1 and CDR2 from the germline V gene are SGHNT and YYREEE (reference sequence). The CDR3 has 18 amino acids. With V trimmed by 0 bases and J by 4 bases, 9 bases remained unmatched. CDR3: CASSLVLAGGPGRETQYF. The CDR3, as DNA: TGTGCCAGCAGCTTGGTACTAGCGGGAGGGCCTGGGCGAGAGACCCAGTACTTC.

For this clonotype: One end of the junction varies from germline; a read error may be responsible. This chain connects TRBV20-1 to TRBJ2-5, with 11 bases identical to TRBD2. CDR3 length: 13 residues. The germline CDR1 and CDR2 sequences are DFQATT and SNEGSKA (reference sequence). The CDR3 coding sequence is TGCAGTGCTGAGACTAGCGGGACTGAGACCCAGTATTTC. Translating it yields CSAETSGTETQYF.

V and J are TRBV19 and TRBJ1-2; possibly TRBD1 for D (6 bases). Trimming took off 4 bases at V and 2 bases at J, with 8 bases between the two ends. Per the germline V gene, CDR1 is LNHDA and CDR2 is SQIVND (reference sequence). There are 13 residues in the CDR3. The CDR3 nucleotides read TGTGCCAGTAGTAGACAGGACAACTATGGCTACACCTTC. Translated, it gives CASSRQDNYGYTF.

This clonotype was seen only once. This chain connects TRBV15 to TRBJ2-5; 7 bases agree with TRBD1. The V segment lost 9 bases and the J segment 5 bases; nucleotides outside the gene matches: 9. Germline V CDR1 and CDR2: LNHNV, YYDKDF (reference sequence). The CDR3 runs to 13 residues. CDR3 nucleotides: TGTGCCACTACAAAGGGGGCCTATGAGACCCAGTACTTC. Encoded protein: CATTKGAYETQYF.

Note on this clonotype: The germline gene is not matched at one end of the junction; a read error may be the cause. The rearrangement uses TRBV7-9 and TRBJ2-2; TRBD2 agrees at 8 bases. CDR3 length: 16 residues. Per germline, CDR1 SEHNR and CDR2 FQNEAQ (reference sequence). DNA for the CDR3: TGTGCCAGCAGCCTTATAGCGGGATCGCCCACCGGGGAGCTGTTCTTT. It codes for CASSLIAGSPTGELFF.

This clonotype has a count of ten or more. The chain carries TRBV7-2 and TRBJ2-7; TRBD2 matches 8 bases. Trimming at V came to 2 bases and at J to 2 bases, leaving 11 bases not matched to a gene. Germline V gives CDR1 SGHTA, CDR2 FQGNSA. The CDR3 covers 17 residues. The CDR3 here is CASSLKLYSGSPYEQYF. The CDR3 bases are TGTGCCAGCAGCTTAAAATTGTACAGCGGGAGTCCCTACGAGCAGTACTTC.

At least ten counts were recorded for this clonotype. The chain has TRBV29-1 and TRBJ1-1; D gene ambiguous. Deletions cut 8 bases from V and 8 bases from J, with 18 bases between. The CDR3 has 12 residues. In germline, CDR1 is SQVTM, CDR2 ANQGSEA. CDR3 region: CSSAVIPLEAFF. In DNA form, the CDR3 reads TGCAGCTCAGCAGTGATCCCTCTCGAAGCTTTCTTT.

The chain uses TRBV15 and TRBJ2-5, with D possibly being TRBD2 (6 bases). The V gene's germline CDR1 is LNHNV and CDR2 YYDKDF (reference sequence). The CDR3 is made up of 19 amino acids. The V gene lost 1 base and the J gene lost 3 bases, with 24 bases spanning the gap. CDR3 protein: CATSRALPGRRTVKETQYF. CDR3 nucleotide sequence: TGTGCCACCAGCAGAGCCTTGCCCGGGAGACGGACGGTCAAAGAGACCCAGTACTTC.

This clonotype was counted many times. The V and J genes are TRBV2 and TRBJ1-6; D remains ambiguous. Trimming left V 1 base short and J 8 bases short, with 6 bases between. Germline CDR1 and CDR2: SNHLY and FYNNEI. The CDR3 length is 13 residues. This CDR3 reads CASSEEVYSPLHF. Written as DNA, the CDR3 is TGTGCCAGCAGTGAAGAGGTATATTCACCCCTCCACTTT.

This clonotype came up many times. V usage is TRBV2 and J usage is TRBJ1-1; no clear D. Germline V gene data show CDR1 as SNHLY and CDR2 as FYNNEI. This CDR3 comprises 15 residues. Trimming removed 0 bases from V and 2 bases from J, with 10 bases in between. The CDR3 nucleotides are TGTGCCAGCAGTGAAGCTCATGGGTCTAACACTGAAGCTTTCTTT. The encoded protein is CASSEAHGSNTEAFF.

This clonotype has only a few counts. The V and J genes are TRBV25-1 and TRBJ2-1, with TRBD2 identical over 10 bases. Per germline, CDR1 MGHDK and CDR2 SYGVNS. This CDR3 comprises 15 residues. The J segment lost 4 bases and the V segment lost 3 bases, leaving 3 bases of the junction unmatched. The CDR3: CASSDDSGRYNEQFF. The CDR3 region has the DNA TGTGCCAGCAGTGACGATAGCGGGAGGTACAATGAGCAGTTCTTC.

This clonotype was observed at least ten times. This rearrangement joins TRBV19 to TRBJ1-5; D might be TRBD1 (5 bases). Germline V gene lookup returns CDR1 LNHDA and CDR2 SQIVND (reference sequence). The CDR3 runs 13 residues. V dropped 4 bases and J dropped 7 bases, with 11 bases sitting between them. The CDR3 coding sequence is TGTGCCAGTAGTACCGAGAGGGGACAGCCCCAGCATTTT. As protein: CASSTERGQPQHF.

This clonotype was detected a few times. CDR3 in DNA: TGCAGCGTTGAGGGGACAGGGGGGGTGACTGAAGCTTTCTTT. This translates into CSVEGTGGVTEAFF. The J gene is TRBJ1-1, the V gene TRBV29-1; 11 bases are shared with TRBD1. Trimming at V came to 3 bases and at J to 5 bases, leaving 5 bases not matched to a gene. The CDR3 has 14 residues. Germline CDR1 SQVTM, CDR2 ANQGSEA. Looking up the rest from reference TRBV29-1 and TRBJ1-1 gives the full variable domain: SAVISQKPSRDICQRGTSLTIQCQVDSQVTMMFWYRQQPGQSLTLIATANQGSEATYESGFVIDKFPISRPNLTFSTLTVSNMSPEDSSIYLCSVEGTGGVTEAFFGQGTRLTVV.

This clonotype was found once. The rearrangement joins TRBV20-1 to TRBJ1-1, with 9 bases fitting TRBD1. This CDR3 contains 17 residues. Germline lookup yields CDR1 DFQATT and CDR2 SNEGSKA (reference sequence). Trimming cost V 0 bases and J 2 bases; bases outside gene matches: 10. CDR3 region: CSARDTGGGYLNTEAFF. The CDR3 region has the DNA TGCAGTGCTAGAGACACAGGGGGCGGCTACCTAAACACTGAAGCTTTCTTT.

This clonotype was observed a handful of times. The chain combines TRBV29-1 with TRBJ2-3, with D hard to call. This CDR3 has 15 residues. CDR1 and CDR2 from the germline V gene are SQVTM and ANQGSEA. The V end was cut by 6 bases, the J end by 0 bases, with 16 bases between. The CDR3 loop is CSVLILHYSTDTQYF. The CDR3 bases are TGCAGCGTCCTTATACTACACTATAGCACAGATACGCAGTATTTT.

This clonotype was found many times. The chain has TRBV10-2 and TRBJ1-2; no definite D call. The CDR3 contains 13 residues. Trimming took off 2 bases at V and 3 bases at J, with 7 bases between the two ends. Germline lookup yields CDR1 WSHSY and CDR2 SAAADI. CDR3 amino acids: CASSEVLHYGYTF. The CDR3 DNA is TGCGCCAGCAGTGAGGTCCTGCACTATGGCTACACCTTC.

In this sample, this clonotype turned up many times. The chain recombines TRBV3-1 with TRBJ2-5; the D gene is possibly TRBD2 (5 bases). V was clipped by 2 bases and J by 2 bases, with 9 bases between them. The CDR3 extends over 14 amino acids. Germline V gives CDR1 LGHDT, CDR2 YNNKEL (reference sequence). This CDR3 reads CASSQPGGQETQYF. The CDR3 DNA sequence: TGTGCCAGCAGCCAACCCGGAGGACAAGAGACCCAGTACTTC.

A note on this clonotype: At one end, the junction sequence differs from germline, possibly due to a read error. The rearrangement links TRBV10-3 to TRBJ1-4; no clear D gene. This CDR3 region has 13 residues. Germline V gene sequence: CDR1 ENHRY, CDR2 SYGVKD. The CDR3 is CASSRKRNEKLFF. DNA of the CDR3: TGTGCCAGCAGTCGAAAAAGAAATGAAAAACTGTTTTTT.

At least ten counts were recorded for this clonotype. The chain recombines TRBV29-1 with TRBJ1-2, with TRBD1 matching 8 bases. CDR1 is SQVTM and CDR2 is ANQGSEA in the germline V gene. This CDR3 has 11 residues. J gave up 8 bases and V 5 bases, and 4 bases lay outside the gene matches. CDR3 in DNA: TGCAGCGTTCAGGGGGCTGGGGGCTACACCTTC. This codes for CSVQGAGGYTF. Combining the CDR3 with reference TRBV29-1 and TRBJ1-2 gives the whole variable domain SAVISQKPSRDICQRGTSLTIQCQVDSQVTMMFWYRQQPGQSLTLIATANQGSEATYESGFVIDKFPISRPNLTFSTLTVSNMSPEDSSIYLCSVQGAGGYTFGSGTRLTVV.

Details on this clonotype: The CDR3 ends on some other residue instead of the conserved phenylalanine or tryptophan, so this is likely a read error. No DNA is shown, since the ends of the CDR3 on it are uncertain; the CDR3 is the one TCRdb lists. V gene TRBV20-1 combines with J gene TRBJ2-5; no DNA check was done on the table's D call, TRBD2. The CDR3 region is 10 residues in length, termini included. The germline gives CDR1 DFQATT, CDR2 SNEGSKA (reference sequence). CDR3 residues: CSASFLRAAT.

In the case of this clonotype: The junction and the germline gene differ at one end; a read error may be behind it. This chain uses TRBV14 with TRBJ1-4, with 8 bases lining up with TRBD1. The germline V gene has CDR1 SGHDN and CDR2 FVKESK. The CDR3 is 15 amino acids. The chain's CDR3 is CASSVGGQGNEKPFF. The CDR3 region has the DNA TGTGCCAGCAGCGTAGGAGGACAGGGTAATGAAAAACCGTTTTTT.

A note on this clonotype: This may be a read error, as it is one base from a much larger clone. The chain couples TRBV2 to TRBJ1-1; the D gene is possibly TRBD1 (5 bases). Germline loops: CDR1 SNHLY, CDR2 FYNNEI. CDR3 length equals 16 residues. Trimming took off 5 bases at V and 3 bases at J, with 19 bases between the two ends. In nucleotides, the CDR3 is TGTGCCAGCAGTTGGGGTGGGGGGGGGGTGGACACTGAAGCTTTCTTT. Translating gives CASSWGGGGVDTEAFF.